The rows below give T cell receptor beta chains drawn from one sample of a study of T cells after yellow fever vaccination. Via MiXCR, TCRdb re-called the 5' RACE reads, giving one row per CDR3 protein. The sample has some 500,000 distinct CDR3 sequences; about 13% are singletons. The sequenced sample was PBMCs, obtained on the day of the yellow fever booster vaccination. The receptor set was obtained from a man aged 25-45 years who received the YFV17D yellow fever vaccine. CDR3s include the opening cysteine and the closing phenylalanine or tryptophan. D genes are given only for firm matches. The listing skips clone size in some rows; elsewhere it reads once, few, many or a size class.

J | D | size | V | CDR3 | DNA
TRBJ2-4 | TRBD2 | few | TRBV5-6 | CASSLEFSGRNLAKNIQYF | TGTGCCAGCAGCTTGGAGTTTAGCGGGAGGAACTTAGCCAAAAACATTCAGTACTTC
TRBJ2-3 | - | few | TRBV20-1 | CSVSKSGTDTQYF | TGCAGTGTCAGCAAAAGCGGCACAGATACGCAGTATTTT
TRBJ2-7 | - | few | TRBV29-1 | CSVMRASAYEQYF | TGCAGCGTTATGCGGGCGTCTGCCTACGAGCAGTACTTC
TRBJ1-1 | TRBD1 | - | TRBV7-3 | CASTLTTGAEAFF | TGTGCCAGCACCCTCACCACAGGGGCTGAAGCTTTCTTT
TRBJ2-3 | TRBD2 | many | TRBV20-1 | CSARGGTSGSGTDTQYF | TGCAGTGCTAGAGGGGGGACTAGCGGGAGTGGAACAGATACGCAGTATTTT
TRBJ2-3 | - | - | TRBV29-1 | CSVDDKGTDTQYF | TGCAGCGTTGACGATAAGGGGACAGATACGCAGTATTTT
TRBJ2-2 | - | many | TRBV5-1 | CASSSLTGTGELFF | TGCGCCAGCAGCTCCCTGACGGGGACCGGGGAGCTGTTTTTT
TRBJ2-7 | TRBD1 | - | TRBV6-2/TRBV6-3 | CASGQGSPTEQYF | TGTGCCAGCGGACAGGGGTCCCCCACCGAGCAGTACTTC
TRBJ2-7 | TRBD1 | few | TRBV6-1 | CASSQQGGRGPYEQYF | TGTGCCAGCAGCCAACAGGGGGGCAGGGGTCCCTACGAGCAGTACTTC
TRBJ2-2 | TRBD2 | - | TRBV20-1 | CSARSLAGEPYTGELFF | TGCAGTGCTAGGAGCCTAGCGGGAGAGCCCTACACCGGGGAGCTGTTTTTT
TRBJ2-1 | - | - | TRBV20-1 | CSAPGAGQRLVGYNEQFF | TGCAGTGCGCCAGGAGCGGGACAGAGACTAGTAGGCTACAATGAGCAGTTCTTC
TRBJ2-7 | - | - | TRBV7-2 | CASSYIETYEQYF | TGTGCCAGCAGCTATATTGAAACCTACGAGCAGTACTTC
TRBJ2-1 | TRBD2 | many | TRBV5-1 | CASSTTSGSYNEQFF | TGTGCCAGCAGCACCACTAGCGGGAGTTACAATGAGCAGTTCTTC
TRBJ2-5 | - | many | TRBV29-1 | CSGLESQETQYF | TGCAGCGGACTAGAAAGCCAAGAGACCCAGTACTTC
TRBJ1-1 | - | - | TRBV7-2 | CASSSAGIVGTEAFF | TGTGCCAGCAGCTCTGCAGGGATCGTGGGCACTGAAGCTTTCTTT
TRBJ2-3 | TRBD1 | - | TRBV12-3/TRBV12-4 | CASSLAPPGQATDTQYF | TGTGCCAGCAGTTTAGCCCCTCCGGGACAGGCCACAGATACGCAGTATTTT
TRBJ2-1 | - | many | TRBV9 | CASSVDNEQFF | TGTGCCAGCAGCGTAGACAATGAGCAGTTCTTC
TRBJ2-1 | TRBD1 | - | TRBV7-8 | CASRTTGTGDEQFF | TGTGCCAGCAGAACTACCGGGACAGGGGATGAGCAGTTCTTC
TRBJ2-5 | - | - | TRBV7-2 | CASSPREPGAQYF | TGTGCCAGCAGCCCCCGCGAGCCTGGGGCCCAGTACTTC
TRBJ2-7 | - | many | TRBV21-1 | CASRLYEQYF | TGTGCCAGCCGTCTCTACGAGCAGTACTTC
TRBJ2-3 | TRBD2 | few | TRBV5-1 | CASSGSTSSLTDTQYF | TGCGCCAGCAGCGGATCGACTAGCAGCCTCACAGATACGCAGTATTTT
TRBJ2-3 | - | many | TRBV12-3/TRBV12-4 | CASSPWGTQYF | TGTGCCAGCAGTCCCTGGGGTACGCAGTATTTT
TRBJ2-7 | - | few | TRBV4-3 | CASSQDWDISGEQYF | TGCGCCAGCAGCCAAGATTGGGACATAAGTGGCGAGCAGTACTTC
TRBJ1-3 | TRBD1 | few | TRBV11-2 | CASSLLSGGGGNTIYF | TGTGCCAGCAGCCTACTTTCAGGGGGCGGTGGAAACACCATATATTTT
TRBJ2-7 | TRBD1 | - | TRBV28 | CASQNVGQALYEQYF | TGTGCCAGCCAAAACGTCGGACAGGCCCTCTACGAGCAGTACTTC
TRBJ2-3 | - | few | TRBV28 | CASSFSGLRDTQYF | TGTGCCAGCAGTTTTAGTGGACTCCGGGATACGCAGTATTTT
TRBJ2-2 | TRBD2 | - | TRBV6-6 | CAIQAGLDGELFF | TGTGCCATCCAAGCGGGATTGGACGGGGAGCTGTTTTTT
TRBJ2-1 | TRBD2 | - | TRBV20-1 | CSAIAGGEPGQFF | TGCAGTGCTATAGCGGGAGGGGAACCGGGGCAGTTCTTC
TRBJ1-1 | - | few | TRBV19 | CASSMGTDYTEAFF | TGTGCCAGTAGTATGGGAACCGACTACACTGAAGCTTTCTTT